Described below is a single T cell receptor (beta chain) sequence and its context. This sample is drawn from a study of blood T cell repertoires in COVID-19. Turning to the study itself: The United States, Italy and Spain provided the acute and convalescent COVID-19 samples. The cDNA or gDNA used as material had been derived from T cells, B-cell-depleted T cells, or PBMCs.

Study processing details: By means of reference gene primer amplification, nucleated cell counts were estimated. TCRdb's copy holds only in-frame clones and misses some; the assay was immunoSEQ multiplex PCR. The V and J calls and the clone size are those of that table, but D and trimming were determined from the DNA. The sample shows 80,000 or so clones, about 83% of them seen only once. This CDR3 spans 14 amino acids. The receptor's source is a human donor in a cohort sampled during active COVID-19. The sample taken for sequencing was peripheral blood. The chain joins TRBV12-2 to TRBJ1-5; TRBD1, as called in the table, went unchecked against the DNA. TRBV12-2 is recorded as a pseudogene. The CDR3 DNA reads as TGTGCAAGTCGCTTAGGGAACAGTTATCAGCCCCAGCATTTT. Protein sequence: CASRLGNSYQPQHF.